One sample yielded the 26 T cell receptor beta chains listed below, sequenced in a study of CD8 T cells in ankylosing spondylitis. TCRdb passed the 5' RACE reads through MiXCR, listing each CDR3 protein once. The top ten clones hold more than 12% of a sample with roughly 350,000 distinct CDR3 sequences, 7.5% to 9% of them seen once. Whole-study findings and limits: Ankylosing spondylitis blood appeared to carry a characteristic TCR beta motif of roughly 8 highly homologous variants.

No antigens are known for them. The source material was blood, either unsorted or a sorted T cell fraction (not recorded which). The receptors stem from a male donor with ankylosing spondylitis.

The chain has TRBV4-2 and TRBJ2-3; 9 bases fit TRBD1. V dropped 4 bases and J dropped 3; count of bases not matched to a gene: 5. The germline gives CDR1 LGHNA, CDR2 YNFKEQ. The CDR3 runs 15 residues. This chain's CDR3 is CASSRWTGETDTQYF. CDR3 DNA: TGTGCCAGCAGCCGTTGGACAGGGGAAACAGATACGCAGTATTTT.

The chain joins TRBV4-2 to TRBJ2-3; the D is unclear. Germline V gene lookup returns CDR1 LGHNA and CDR2 YNFKEQ. This CDR3 has 13 amino acids. V was shortened by 0 bases and J by 4 bases, with 5 bases between the two germline ends. The CDR3 bases are TGTGCCAGCAGCCAAGAGACGGCAGATACGCAGTATTTT. This encodes CASSQETADTQYF.

This clonotype was seen a few times. The V gene is TRBV20-1, the J gene TRBJ2-2; 7 bases match TRBD1. The trim removed 1 base at V and 5 bases at J, leaving 4 bases unmatched. Germline CDR1 DFQATT, CDR2 SNEGSKA (reference sequence). The CDR3 has 14 amino acids. For the CDR3, the DNA is TGCAGTGCTAGAGTGACAGGGCGGACCGGGGAGCTGTTTTTT. Translating gives CSARVTGRTGELFF.

The CDR3 loop is CASSQYRDSGNTIYF. CDR3 sequence (DNA): TGCGCCAGCAGCCAATACAGGGACTCTGGAAACACCATATATTTT. The V gene is TRBV5-1, the J gene TRBJ1-3; D may be TRBD1 (6 bases). Per germline, CDR1 SGHRS and CDR2 YFSETQ. The CDR3 consists of 15 residues. V lost 4 bases and J lost 0, with 11 bases in between.

This clonotype was seen more than once but under ten times. This chain connects TRBV29-1 to TRBJ2-5; weak D call: TRBD2 (6 bases). Trimming pared 3 bases from V and 2 bases from J, leaving 19 bases between. The germline V gene encodes CDR1 SQVTM and CDR2 ANQGSEA. The CDR3 contains 16 residues. CDR3 sequence reads: CSVDLLRGSRQETQYF. The CDR3 DNA follows: TGCAGCGTTGACTTACTACGGGGGAGTCGGCAAGAGACCCAGTACTTC.

Many counts were recorded for this clonotype. The gene calls are TRBV29-1 and TRBJ1-1, with 7 bases aligning to TRBD1. The J segment lost 1 base and the V segment lost 5 bases, leaving 10 bases of the junction unmatched. The CDR3 runs to 15 residues. Germline V gene data show CDR1 as SQVTM and CDR2 as ANQGSEA. The CDR3 here is CSVQGVDLRNTEAFF. The CDR3 DNA sequence: TGCAGCGTTCAGGGGGTAGATCTGAGGAACACTGAAGCTTTCTTT.

This clonotype has a count of ten or more. This rearrangement joins TRBV6-2 or TRBV6-3 to TRBJ1-2, with TRBD1 identical over 7 bases. With V trimmed by 5 bases and J by 4 bases, 10 bases remained unmatched. The CDR3 runs to 15 residues. Per the germline V gene, CDR1 is MNHEY and CDR2 is SVGEGT. CDR3 region: CASSIRDSHFYGYTF. Here the CDR3 DNA reads TGTGCCAGCAGTATTCGGGACAGCCATTTCTATGGCTACACCTTC.

This clonotype has more than one count but fewer than ten. V usage is TRBV11-2 and J usage is TRBJ2-1; TRBD2 agrees at 8 bases. V was clipped by 5 bases and J by 9 bases; unmatched bases: 9. This CDR3 is built from 14 residues. The germline gives CDR1 SGHAT, CDR2 FQNNGV. CDR3 residues: CASSPGTRAGEQFF. The CDR3 coding sequence is TGTGCCAGCAGCCCCGGGACTAGGGCCGGTGAGCAGTTCTTC.

A few counts support this clonotype. V and J are TRBV29-1 and TRBJ2-1; D remains ambiguous. The V end lost 7 bases, the J end lost 2 bases, and 12 bases lay between the germline ends. CDR1 is SQVTM, CDR2 ANQGSEA, per germline. The CDR3 is made up of 13 amino acids. The CDR3 protein is CSGRQAAYNEQFF. In DNA, the CDR3 is TGCAGCGGGAGACAAGCTGCCTACAATGAGCAGTTCTTC.

The chain is built from TRBV7-6 and TRBJ2-3, with TRBD1 identical over 8 bases. CDR3 size: 16 residues. Trimming cost V 4 bases and J 6 bases; bases outside gene matches: 12. Germline V lookup: CDR1 SGHVS, CDR2 FNYEAQ. Here the CDR3 reads CASSSGTGRRHDTQYF. CDR3 coding DNA: TGTGCCAGCAGCTCGGGGACAGGCCGGAGACATGATACGCAGTATTTT.

The chain recombines TRBV7-9 with TRBJ2-7, with D perhaps matching TRBD2 (6 bases). The CDR3 has 17 residues. Germline V CDR1 and CDR2: SEHNR, FQNEAQ (reference sequence). Trimming removed 1 base at V and 3 bases at J, with 19 bases between. The CDR3 loop reads CASSLVIGGPTNYEQYF. CDR3 DNA: TGTGCCAGCAGCTTAGTGATAGGAGGGCCTACAAACTACGAGCAGTACTTC.

In this sample, this clonotype turned up a few times. The chain carries TRBV28 and TRBJ2-1; 8 bases fit TRBD2. V shed 5 bases and J 4 bases; nucleotides not matched to a gene: 7. This CDR3 comprises 15 residues. Germline loops: CDR1 MDHEN, CDR2 SYDVKM. CDR3 sequence (DNA): TGTGCCAGCAGTGAACTAGCGGCCTATTACAATGAGCAGTTCTTC. Amino acids: CASSELAAYYNEQFF.

The sample holds a few counts of this clonotype. The CDR3 sequence is CASSLVAGGINTIYF. For the CDR3, the DNA is TGCGCCAGCAGCTTGGTCGCAGGGGGCATCAACACCATATATTTT. The chain is built from TRBV5-1 and TRBJ1-3; 8 bases line up with TRBD1. J was trimmed by 7 bases and V by 0 bases; bases with no gene match: 6. The CDR3 has 15 residues. Germline lookup yields CDR1 SGHRS and CDR2 YFSETQ.

This clonotype was seen ten or more times. The chain uses TRBV5-1 and TRBJ1-4; D gene uncertain. Trimming removed 0 bases at V and 4 bases at J, with 7 bases between. The CDR3 spans 14 residues. From germline, CDR1 is SGHRS and CDR2 YFSETQ. The DNA for the CDR3 is TGCGCCAGCAGCTTGGACAGCAGTAATGAAAAACTGTTTTTT. Translated, it gives CASSLDSSNEKLFF. Combining the CDR3 with reference TRBV5-1 and TRBJ1-4 gives the whole variable domain KAGVTQTPRYLIKTRGQQVTLSCSPISGHRSVSWYQQTPGQGLQFLFEYFSETQRNKGNFPGRFSGRQFSNSRSEMNVSTLELGDSALYLCASSLDSSNEKLFFGSGTQLSVL.

J is TRBJ1-4 and V is TRBV7-9; D is unresolved. Germline V lookup: CDR1 SEHNR, CDR2 FQNEAQ (reference sequence). The ends were cut back, 2 bases at V and 5 bases at J, with 18 bases in the middle. The CDR3 runs to 17 residues. The CDR3 protein is CASSLKPVLPINEKLFF. In nucleotides, the CDR3 is TGTGCCAGCAGCTTAAAACCCGTTCTACCCATCAATGAAAAACTGTTTTTT. The full variable domain, its missing parts supplied by reference TRBV7-9 and TRBJ1-4, is DTGVSQNPRHKITKRGQNVTFRCDPISEHNRLYWYRQTLGQGPEFLTYFQNEAQLEKSRLLSDRFSAERPKGSFSTLEIQRTEQGDSAMYLCASSLKPVLPINEKLFFGSGTQLSVL.

In this sample, this clonotype turned up many times. This sequence joins TRBV10-3 and TRBJ2-1; 8 bases agree with TRBD2. This CDR3 spans 15 amino acids. The germline gives CDR1 ENHRY, CDR2 SYGVKD. J gave up 7 bases and V 2 bases, and 7 bases lay outside the gene matches. The DNA for the CDR3 is TGTGCCATCAGTGAGAGAGGACTAGCTGGGAATGAGCAGTTCTTC. Protein: CAISERGLAGNEQFF.

This clonotype was seen ten or more times. This chain joins TRBV7-2 and TRBJ1-3; tentatively, D is TRBD1 (6 bases). Between the trimmed V and J ends, which lost 5 bases and 0 bases, there was a span of 11 bases. The CDR3 covers 15 residues. Germline CDR1 and CDR2: SGHTA and FQGNSA. In DNA, the CDR3 is TGTGCCAGCAGCCCAGGGGCGAACTCTGGAAACACCATATATTTT. This gives the protein CASSPGANSGNTIYF.

This clonotype has ten or more counts. V usage is TRBV9 and J usage is TRBJ2-3; 7 nucleotides line up with TRBD2. Germline CDR1 SGDLS, CDR2 YYNGEE. V lost 4 bases to trimming and J lost 1 base; unmatched junction nucleotides: 3. This CDR3 comprises 14 residues. Here the CDR3 reads CASSPGRGTDTQYF. The CDR3 nucleotides are TGTGCCAGCAGCCCGGGGAGGGGCACAGATACGCAGTATTTT.

V and J are TRBV28 and TRBJ2-7; tentative D call: TRBD1 (5 bases). This CDR3 is built from 14 residues. The germline gives CDR1 MDHEN, CDR2 SYDVKM. V was trimmed by 7 bases and J by 5 bases, leaving 18 bases between them. CDR3: CASKPGAGIHEQYF. The CDR3 region has the DNA TGTGCCAGCAAACCCGGAGCAGGGATCCACGAGCAGTACTTC.

The chain carries TRBV29-1 and TRBJ2-3; D unresolved. The CDR3 spans 11 residues. Per germline, CDR1 SQVTM and CDR2 ANQGSEA. V shed 7 bases and J shed 4 bases, with 9 bases lying between them. The CDR3 DNA reads TGCAGCGCTCCACGGGCAGATACGCAGTATTTT. It is translated as CSAPRADTQYF.

The sample holds a few counts of this clonotype. The chain links TRBV25-1 to TRBJ2-1; D gene ambiguous. The germline V and J ends were trimmed by 3 bases and 8 bases, with 14 bases remaining between them. This CDR3 region has 14 residues. The germline V gene has CDR1 MGHDK and CDR2 SYGVNS. CDR3 protein: CASSEGFPGDEQFF. For the CDR3, the DNA is TGTGCCAGCAGTGAGGGGTTCCCTGGAGATGAGCAGTTCTTC.

This clonotype has more than one count but fewer than ten. The V and J genes are TRBV6-5 and TRBJ2-7; D is unclear. The CDR3 consists of 15 residues. Germline loops: CDR1 MNHEY, CDR2 SVGAGI. Trimming cost V 1 base and J 0 bases, with 10 bases left between them. Written as DNA, the CDR3 is TGTGCCAGCAGTTACTTCACGGAGACCTCCTACGAGCAGTACTTC. Residues: CASSYFTETSYEQYF.

This clonotype was picked up a small number of times. The chain has TRBV7-2 and TRBJ1-2, with unresolved D. The CDR3 totals 13 residues. V shed 3 bases and J shed 1 base, with 6 bases lying between them. CDR1 SGHTA and CDR2 FQGNSA come from the germline V gene. The DNA for the CDR3 is TGTGCCAGCAGCTTCGGCAGTAACTATGGCTACACCTTC. Encoded protein: CASSFGSNYGYTF.

This clonotype was observed at least ten times. This chain uses TRBV15 with TRBJ2-1; D might be TRBD1 or TRBD2, each matching 5 bases. This CDR3 has 13 residues. V was cut by 5 bases and J by 2 bases, with 7 bases left in between. Germline CDR1 reads LNHNV; CDR2 reads YYDKDF (reference sequence). The CDR3 DNA reads TGTGCCACCAGCGGGGGAACCTACAATGAGCAGTTCTTC. Amino acids: CATSGGTYNEQFF.

This sequence joins TRBV5-5 and TRBJ2-2; a weak D match, TRBD1 (5 bases). Per germline, CDR1 SGHKS and CDR2 YYEKEE (reference sequence). This CDR3 contains 16 residues. Trimming took off 0 bases at V and 2 bases at J, with 11 bases between the two ends. The CDR3 region has the DNA TGTGCCAGCAGCTTGGAGCTGACAGCAAACACCGGGGAGCTGTTTTTT. It yields the protein CASSLELTANTGELFF.

The chain is built from TRBV25-1 and TRBJ1-1; 8 bases are shared with TRBD1. After removal of 7 bases from V and 5 bases from J, the junction contained 3 bases not matched to a gene. CDR1 MGHDK and CDR2 SYGVNS come from the germline V gene. The CDR3 loop spans 12 amino acids. The CDR3 bases are TGTGCCAGCATTGACAGGGGAACTGAAGCTTTCTTT. Encoded protein: CASIDRGTEAFF. Full variable domain (remainder filled in from reference TRBV25-1 and TRBJ1-1): EADIYQTPRYLVIGTGKKITLECSQTMGHDKMYWYQQDPGMELHLIHYSYGVNSTEKGDLSSESTVSRIRTEHFPLTLESARPSHTSQYLCASIDRGTEAFFGQGTRLTVV.